This T cell receptor (beta chain) was recorded in a study of beta chain features in type 1 diabetes. Reverse transcribing all isolated RNA meant expressed TCRB transcripts were sequenced. Each stem cell-like memory T cell sample yielded about 1.01 million reads on average. Profiled with immunoSEQ multiplex PCR; TCRdb holds only in-frame clones, not every one. The sample lists approximately 84,000 clones; roughly 31% were seen once. This CDR3 region has 15 residues. The trim removed 2 bases at V and 7 bases at J, leaving 8 bases unmatched. Germline values: CDR1 MNHEY, CDR2 SVGAGI. The specimen was stem cell memory CD4+ T cells from blood. The chain couples TRBV6-5 to TRBJ1-5; TRBD1 matches at 7 bases. This TCR was sampled from a woman aged 18-29 years in good health. This CDR3 reads CASSYRTPGGQPQHF. CDR3 in DNA: TGTGCCAGCAGTTACAGAACGCCAGGGGGGCAGCCCCAGCATTTT.